One T cell receptor beta chain is described in this entry. The antigen is not known. Use of 60 Vbeta and 13 Jbeta primers characterized the PCR. TCRdb keeps only in-frame clones here, not all; method: immunoSEQ multiplex PCR. In the table there are around 150,000 clones, approximately 77% of which are singletons. These data belong to a study of cytomegalovirus exposure and HLA in healthy donors. Study in general: One earlier analysis, a look at 180 million or so T cells, found 117 million unique TCR beta sequences. Study conclusions and caveats: Being productive about 87% or about 30% of the time was typical of most TCR beta V segments in an earlier analysis. Later analysis identified 17,000 or so TCR beta sequences associated with HLA alleles, using a false discovery rate threshold of 0.05. More than 150 TCR beta chains were listed as cytomegalovirus-associated.

Input material: PBMCs. This TCR came from a middle-aged man in good health and CMV-seropositive.

The CDR3 spells CASSRSRTAINEKLFF. The CDR3 DNA follows: TGTGCCAGCAGCCGCTCAAGGACAGCCATTAATGAAAAACTGTTTTTT. The rearrangement joins TRBV16 to TRBJ1-4, with D perhaps matching TRBD1 (6 bases). The CDR3 has 16 residues. Deletions cut 4 bases from V and 4 bases from J, with 16 bases between. The germline CDR1 and CDR2 sequences are KGHSY and FQNENV.